These 3 T cell receptor beta chains came from one sample sequenced in a study of identical twins. TCRdb re-called the 5' RACE reads through MiXCR, storing one row per CDR3 protein. The table lists about 810,000 distinct CDR3 sequences, approximately 13% of them singletons. These data were likewise used in another study, on yellow fever vaccine responses in identical twins.

Material: PBMCs. The receptors were gathered from a woman aged 18-29 years in good health.

This clonotype was picked up a small number of times. V and J are TRBV3-1 and TRBJ2-1; 7 bases are shared with TRBD2. V was clipped by 4 bases and J by 6 bases; unmatched bases: 9. This CDR3 has 15 amino acids. Germline lookup yields CDR1 LGHDT and CDR2 YNNKEL (reference sequence). The CDR3 protein is CASSRASAGVNEQFF. The DNA for the CDR3 is TGTGCCAGCAGCCGGGCTAGCGCGGGAGTCAATGAGCAGTTCTTC.

The chain uses TRBV18 and TRBJ1-1, with 9 bases aligning to TRBD1. CDR1 and CDR2 (germline): KGHSH, LQKENI. With V trimmed by 5 bases and J by 5 bases, 9 bases remained unmatched. The CDR3 has 15 residues. The CDR3 protein is CASSYRDRVWTEAFF. The CDR3 bases are TGTGCCAGCTCATACCGGGACAGGGTATGGACTGAAGCTTTCTTT.

This clonotype was detected a few times. This rearrangement joins TRBV12-3 or TRBV12-4 to TRBJ1-2; D may be TRBD1 (5 bases). CDR3 length: 13 residues. V was clipped by 6 bases and J by 9 bases, with 17 bases between them. Written as DNA, the CDR3 is TGTGCCAGCAGCCTGGGGAGGGGTGTTCGCTACACCTTC. The encoded protein is CASSLGRGVRYTF.